One sample yielded the 4 T cell receptor beta chains listed below, sequenced in a study of T cell changes during pregnancy in multiple sclerosis. Method: immunoSEQ multiplex PCR; TCRdb's copy keeps in-frame clones and lacks some. The table lists around 57,000 clones, approximately 91% of them singletons. The sample was peripheral blood, taken in the second trimester of pregnancy. The source of these receptors is a female donor with multiple sclerosis, enrolled in a pregnancy study.

The chain carries TRBV11-2 and TRBJ2-7; weak D call: TRBD1 (6 bases). Germline CDR1 is SGHAT and CDR2 is FQNNGV. V was cut by 5 bases and J by 2 bases, with 16 bases left in between. CDR3 length: 15 residues. The CDR3 region is CASSLSTGSTYEQYF. CDR3 DNA sequence: TGTGCCAGCAGCCTCTCGACAGGTAGTACCTACGAGCAGTACTTC.

V and J are TRBV5-6 and TRBJ1-1, with D possibly being TRBD1 (5 bases). Germline loops: CDR1 SGHDT, CDR2 YYEEEE. The CDR3 length is 15 residues. Trimming cost V 0 bases and J 6 bases, with 15 bases left between them. CDR3 nucleotides: TGTGCCAGCAGCTTGGTAGGCAGGGAAAGCGCTGAAGCTTTCTTT. It is translated as CASSLVGRESAEAFF. Based on the CDR3 plus reference TRBV5-6 and TRBJ1-1, the full variable domain is DAGVTQSPTHLIKTRGQQVTLRCSPKSGHDTVSWYQQALGQGPQFIFQYYEEEERQRGNFPDRFSGHQFPNYSSELNVNALLLGDSALYLCASSLVGRESAEAFFGQGTRLTVV.

This chain connects TRBV2 to TRBJ1-5; 7 bases line up with TRBD1. The CDR3 has 14 amino acids. CDR1 and CDR2 (germline): SNHLY, FYNNEI. The junction had 10 bases not matched to a gene; V was cut back by 7 bases and J by 7 bases. The CDR3 sequence: CASTPTGNVQPQHF. The CDR3 nucleotides are TGTGCCAGCACCCCGACAGGGAACGTGCAGCCCCAGCATTTT.

The rearrangement joins TRBV29-1 to TRBJ1-2, with D possibly TRBD1 on 5 matching bases. Germline-derived CDR1 and CDR2 are SQVTM and ANQGSEA. Trimming removed 2 bases from V and 0 bases from J, with 13 bases in between. The CDR3 has 15 amino acids. Here the CDR3 DNA reads TGCAGCGTTGAACTTGTAGACAGAGCTAACTATGGCTACACCTTC. It translates to CSVELVDRANYGYTF.